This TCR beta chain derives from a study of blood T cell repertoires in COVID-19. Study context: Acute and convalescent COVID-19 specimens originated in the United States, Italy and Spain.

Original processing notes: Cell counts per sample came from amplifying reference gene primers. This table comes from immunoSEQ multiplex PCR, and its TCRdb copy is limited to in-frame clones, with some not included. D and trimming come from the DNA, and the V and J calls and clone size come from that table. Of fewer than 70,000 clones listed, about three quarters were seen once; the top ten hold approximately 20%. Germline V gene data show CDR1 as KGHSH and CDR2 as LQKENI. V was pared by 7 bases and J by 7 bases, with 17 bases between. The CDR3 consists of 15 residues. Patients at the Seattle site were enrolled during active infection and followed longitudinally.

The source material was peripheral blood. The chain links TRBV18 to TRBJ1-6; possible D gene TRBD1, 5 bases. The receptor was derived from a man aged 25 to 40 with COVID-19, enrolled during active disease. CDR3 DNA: TGTGCCAGCTTGTCTTCCGACAGCCCCAATTCACCCCTCCACTTT. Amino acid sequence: CASLSSDSPNSPLHF.